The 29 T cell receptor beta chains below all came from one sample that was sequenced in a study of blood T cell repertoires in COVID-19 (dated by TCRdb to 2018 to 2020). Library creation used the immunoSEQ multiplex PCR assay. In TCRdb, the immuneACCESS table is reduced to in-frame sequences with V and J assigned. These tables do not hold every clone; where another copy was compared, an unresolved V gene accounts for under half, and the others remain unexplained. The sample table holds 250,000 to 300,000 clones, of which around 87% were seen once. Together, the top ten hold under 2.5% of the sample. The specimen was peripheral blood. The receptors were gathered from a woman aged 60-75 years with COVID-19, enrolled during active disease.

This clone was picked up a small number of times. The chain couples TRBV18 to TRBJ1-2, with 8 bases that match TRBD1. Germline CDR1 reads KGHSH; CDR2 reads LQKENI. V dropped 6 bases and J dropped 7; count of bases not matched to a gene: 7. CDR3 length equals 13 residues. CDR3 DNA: TGTGCCAGCTCTCCCGGGACAGGCTCTGGCTACACCTTC. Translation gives CASSPGTGSGYTF.

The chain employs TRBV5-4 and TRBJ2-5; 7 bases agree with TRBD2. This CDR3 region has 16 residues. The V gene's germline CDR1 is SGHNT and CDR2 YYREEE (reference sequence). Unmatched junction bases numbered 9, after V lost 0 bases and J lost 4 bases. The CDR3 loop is CASSLAAGRERETQYF. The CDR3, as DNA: TGTGCCAGCAGCTTGGCCGCGGGGCGGGAGAGAGAGACCCAGTACTTC.

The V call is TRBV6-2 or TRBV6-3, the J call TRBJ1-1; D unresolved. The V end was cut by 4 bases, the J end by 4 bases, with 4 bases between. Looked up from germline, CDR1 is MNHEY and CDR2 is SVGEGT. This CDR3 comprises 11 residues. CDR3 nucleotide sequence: TGTGCCAGCAGTTCCAGCACTGAAGCTTTCTTT. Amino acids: CASSSSTEAFF.

The CDR3 reads CATRTRVTWYQETQYF. For the CDR3, the DNA is TGTGCCACCAGAACCAGGGTGACTTGGTACCAAGAGACCCAGTACTTC. V usage is TRBV2 and J usage is TRBJ2-5, with a weak D call TRBD1 (5 bases). The CDR3 has 16 residues. Germline V lookup: CDR1 SNHLY, CDR2 FYNNEI. Trimming took 10 bases from V and 0 from J, leaving 21 bases between them.

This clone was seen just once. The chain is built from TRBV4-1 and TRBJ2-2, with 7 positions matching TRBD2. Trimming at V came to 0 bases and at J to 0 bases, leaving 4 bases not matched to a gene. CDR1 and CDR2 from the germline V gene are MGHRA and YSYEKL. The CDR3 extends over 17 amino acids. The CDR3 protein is CASSQDLGGTNTGELFF. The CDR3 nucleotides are TGCGCCAGCAGCCAAGATCTGGGGGGGACGAACACCGGGGAGCTGTTTTTT.

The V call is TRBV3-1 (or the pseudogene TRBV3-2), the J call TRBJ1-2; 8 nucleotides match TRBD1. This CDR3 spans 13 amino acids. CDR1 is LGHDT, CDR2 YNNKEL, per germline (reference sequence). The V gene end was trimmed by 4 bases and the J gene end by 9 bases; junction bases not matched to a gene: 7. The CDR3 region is CASSLDRGRSYTF. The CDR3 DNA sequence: TGTGCCAGCAGCCTAGACAGGGGTAGGAGCTACACCTTC.

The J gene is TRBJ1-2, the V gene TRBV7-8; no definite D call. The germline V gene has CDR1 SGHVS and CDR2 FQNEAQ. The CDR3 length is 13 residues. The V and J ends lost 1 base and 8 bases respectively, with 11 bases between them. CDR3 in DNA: TGTGCCAGCAGCTTAGTTCTCGAGCGGGGCTACACCTTC. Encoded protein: CASSLVLERGYTF.

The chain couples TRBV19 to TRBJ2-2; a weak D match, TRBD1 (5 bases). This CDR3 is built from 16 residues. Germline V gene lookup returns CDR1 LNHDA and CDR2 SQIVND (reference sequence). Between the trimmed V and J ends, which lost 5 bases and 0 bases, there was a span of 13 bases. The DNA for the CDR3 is TGTGCCAGTAGTCAACTTAGGACAACGAACACCGGGGAGCTGTTTTTT. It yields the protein CASSQLRTTNTGELFF.

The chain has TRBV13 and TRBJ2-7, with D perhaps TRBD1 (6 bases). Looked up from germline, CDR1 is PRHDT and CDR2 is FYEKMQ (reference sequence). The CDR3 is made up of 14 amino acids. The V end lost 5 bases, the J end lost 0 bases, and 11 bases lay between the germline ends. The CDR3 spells CASSAQTGSYEQYF. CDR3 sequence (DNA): TGTGCCAGCAGCGCCCAGACAGGCTCCTACGAGCAGTACTTC.

The CDR3 DNA follows: TGTGCCAGCAGCGAGCAGGGGGCTGAGACCCAGTACTTC. Translation: CASSEQGAETQYF. The chain couples TRBV11-2 to TRBJ2-5; the match to TRBD1 covers 8 bases. The length of the CDR3 is 13 residues. Germline CDR1 SGHAT, CDR2 FQNNGV. The ends lost 5 bases at V and 5 bases at J; junction bases unmatched: 4.

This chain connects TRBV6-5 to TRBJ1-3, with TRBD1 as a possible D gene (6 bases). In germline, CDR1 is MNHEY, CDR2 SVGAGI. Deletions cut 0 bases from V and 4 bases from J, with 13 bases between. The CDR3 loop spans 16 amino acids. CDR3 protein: CASSYSGASEGNTIYF. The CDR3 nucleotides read TGTGCCAGCAGTTACTCGGGGGCCTCGGAGGGAAACACCATATATTTT.

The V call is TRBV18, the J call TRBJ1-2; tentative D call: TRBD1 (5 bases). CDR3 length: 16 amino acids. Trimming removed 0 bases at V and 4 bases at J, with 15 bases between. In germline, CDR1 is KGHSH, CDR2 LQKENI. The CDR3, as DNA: TGTGCCAGCTCACCACCGTCCCCAGGGATCCCCTATGGCTACACCTTC. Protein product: CASSPPSPGIPYGYTF.

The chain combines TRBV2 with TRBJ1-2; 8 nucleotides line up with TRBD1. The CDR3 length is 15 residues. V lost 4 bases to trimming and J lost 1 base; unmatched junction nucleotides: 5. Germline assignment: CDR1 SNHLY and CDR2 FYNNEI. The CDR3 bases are TGTGCCAGCAGTGGCCTCGGACAGGGTAACTATGGCTACACCTTC. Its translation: CASSGLGQGNYGYTF.

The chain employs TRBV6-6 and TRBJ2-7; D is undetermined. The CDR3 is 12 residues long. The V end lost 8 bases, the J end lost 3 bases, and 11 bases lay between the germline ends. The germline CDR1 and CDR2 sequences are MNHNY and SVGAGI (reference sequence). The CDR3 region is CASGPSFYEQYF. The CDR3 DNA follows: TGTGCCAGCGGTCCCTCGTTCTACGAGCAGTACTTC.

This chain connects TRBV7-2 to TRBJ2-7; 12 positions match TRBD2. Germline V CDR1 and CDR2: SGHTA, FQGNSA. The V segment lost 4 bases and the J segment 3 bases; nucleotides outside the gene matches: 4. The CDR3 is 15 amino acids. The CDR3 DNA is TGTGCCAGCAGCTCAGGACTAGCGGGGAGCTACGAGCAGTACTTC. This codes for CASSSGLAGSYEQYF.

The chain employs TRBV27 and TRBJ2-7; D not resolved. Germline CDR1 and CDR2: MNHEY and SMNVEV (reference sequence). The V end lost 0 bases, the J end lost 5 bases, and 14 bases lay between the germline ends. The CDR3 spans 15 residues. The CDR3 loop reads CASSLSPVSRDEQYF. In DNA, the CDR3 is TGTGCCAGCAGTTTATCGCCGGTGAGTCGCGACGAGCAGTACTTC.

The CDR3 reads CASSLDRWTAAKSGNTIYF. The CDR3 region has the DNA TGTGCCAGCAGCTTGGACCGATGGACAGCCGCTAAGTCCGGAAACACCATATATTTT. This rearrangement joins TRBV7-9 to TRBJ1-3; possible D gene TRBD1, 6 bases. Trimming removed 3 bases at V and 4 bases at J, with 25 bases between. CDR3 length equals 19 residues. CDR1 and CDR2 (germline): SEHNR, FQNEAQ (reference sequence).

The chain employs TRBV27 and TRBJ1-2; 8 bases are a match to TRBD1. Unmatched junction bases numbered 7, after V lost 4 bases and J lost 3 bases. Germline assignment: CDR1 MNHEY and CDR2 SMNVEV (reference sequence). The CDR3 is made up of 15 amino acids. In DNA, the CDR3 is TGTGCCAGCAGTTGGAGCGGACAGGGAGACTATGGCTACACCTTC. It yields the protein CASSWSGQGDYGYTF.

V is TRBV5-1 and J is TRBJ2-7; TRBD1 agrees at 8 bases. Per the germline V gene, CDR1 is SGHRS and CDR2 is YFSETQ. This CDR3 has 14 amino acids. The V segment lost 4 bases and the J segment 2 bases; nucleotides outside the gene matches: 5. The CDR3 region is CASSLTGVTYEQYF. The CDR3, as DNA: TGCGCCAGCAGCCTGACAGGGGTTACCTACGAGCAGTACTTC.

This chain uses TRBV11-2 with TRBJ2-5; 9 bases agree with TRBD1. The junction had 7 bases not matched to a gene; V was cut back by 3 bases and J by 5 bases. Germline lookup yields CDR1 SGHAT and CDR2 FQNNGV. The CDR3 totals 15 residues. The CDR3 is CASSFLGTGYETQYF. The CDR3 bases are TGTGCCAGCAGCTTTCTCGGGACAGGGTACGAGACCCAGTACTTC. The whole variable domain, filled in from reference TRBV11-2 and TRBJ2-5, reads EAGVAQSPRYKIIEKRQSVAFWCNPISGHATLYWYQQILGQGPKLLIQFQNNGVVDDSQLPKDRFSAERLKGVDSTLKIQPAKLEDSAVYLCASSFLGTGYETQYFGPGTRLLVL.

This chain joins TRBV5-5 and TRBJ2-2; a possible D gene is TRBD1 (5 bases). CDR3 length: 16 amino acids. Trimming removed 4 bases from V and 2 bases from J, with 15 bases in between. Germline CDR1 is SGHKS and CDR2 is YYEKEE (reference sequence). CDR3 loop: CASSPLGPANTGELFF. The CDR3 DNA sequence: TGTGCCAGCAGCCCCCTGGGGCCTGCAAACACCGGGGAGCTGTTTTTT.

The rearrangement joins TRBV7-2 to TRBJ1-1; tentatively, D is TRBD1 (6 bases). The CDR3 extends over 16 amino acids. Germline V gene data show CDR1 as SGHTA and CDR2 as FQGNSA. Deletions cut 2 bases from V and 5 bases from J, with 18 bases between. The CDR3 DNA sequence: TGTGCCAGCAGCTTACGTGATATGGGGACAACAACTGAAGCTTTCTTT. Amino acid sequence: CASSLRDMGTTTEAFF.

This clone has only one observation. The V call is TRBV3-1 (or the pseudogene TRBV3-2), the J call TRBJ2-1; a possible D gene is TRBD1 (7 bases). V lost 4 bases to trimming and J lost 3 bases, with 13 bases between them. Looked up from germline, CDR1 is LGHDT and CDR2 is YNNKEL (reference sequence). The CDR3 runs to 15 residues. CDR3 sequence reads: CASSLLRGVYNEQFF. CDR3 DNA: TGTGCCAGCAGCCTGCTCAGGGGGGTCTACAATGAGCAGTTCTTC.

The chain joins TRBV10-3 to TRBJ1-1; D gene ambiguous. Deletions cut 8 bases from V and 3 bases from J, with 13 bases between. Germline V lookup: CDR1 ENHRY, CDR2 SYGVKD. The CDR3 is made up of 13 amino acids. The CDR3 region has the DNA TGTGCCATCGGTGGCGGTTTGCACACTGAAGCTTTCTTT. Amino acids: CAIGGGLHTEAFF.

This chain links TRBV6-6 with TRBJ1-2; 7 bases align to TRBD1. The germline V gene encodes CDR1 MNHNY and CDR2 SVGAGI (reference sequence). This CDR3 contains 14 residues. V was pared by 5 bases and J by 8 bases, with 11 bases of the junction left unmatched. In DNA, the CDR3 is TGTGCCAGCAGTCTCAGACAGGGAAGATACGGCTACACCTTC. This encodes CASSLRQGRYGYTF.

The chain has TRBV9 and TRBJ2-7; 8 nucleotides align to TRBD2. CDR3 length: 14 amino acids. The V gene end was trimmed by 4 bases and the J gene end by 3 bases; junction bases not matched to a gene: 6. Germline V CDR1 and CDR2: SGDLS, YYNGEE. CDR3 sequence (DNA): TGTGCCAGCAGCATTGGGACTAGGGGCTACGAGCAGTACTTC. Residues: CASSIGTRGYEQYF.

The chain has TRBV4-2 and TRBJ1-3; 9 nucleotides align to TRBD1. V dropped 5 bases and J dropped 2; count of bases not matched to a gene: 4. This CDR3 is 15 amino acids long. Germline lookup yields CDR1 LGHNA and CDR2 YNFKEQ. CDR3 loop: CASSSRDRAGNTIYF. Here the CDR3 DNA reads TGTGCCAGCAGCTCCCGGGACAGGGCTGGAAACACCATATATTTT.

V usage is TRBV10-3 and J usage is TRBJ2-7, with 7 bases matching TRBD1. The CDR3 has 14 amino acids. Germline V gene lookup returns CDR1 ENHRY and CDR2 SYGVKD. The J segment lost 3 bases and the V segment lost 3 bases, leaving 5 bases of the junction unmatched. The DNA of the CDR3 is TGTGCCATCAGTGATGGGGACAGAAGCTACGAGCAGTACTTC. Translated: CAISDGDRSYEQYF.

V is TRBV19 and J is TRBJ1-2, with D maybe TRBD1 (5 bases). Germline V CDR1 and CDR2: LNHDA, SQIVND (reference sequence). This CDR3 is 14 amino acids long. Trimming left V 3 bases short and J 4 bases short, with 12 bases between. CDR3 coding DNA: TGTGCCAGTAGTATTATTCAGGGCCCCTATGGCTACACCTTC. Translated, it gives CASSIIQGPYGYTF.